Included here is one TCR beta chain sequence, with context. Its target antigen remains unknown. Base qualities are missing; no much larger clone stands one base away. TCRbeta CDR3 regions were amplified from genomic DNA by means of the immunoSEQ Assay, a bias-controlled multiplex PCR. Per the source publication's procedure: The number of nucleated cells in each sample was estimated by amplification of reference gene primers within the assay. To quantify the absolute abundance of each unique TCRbeta CDR3 rearrangement, sequence reads were collapsed and filtered. For each sample, productive Simpson clonality was calculated as the square root of Simpson's diversity index over productive rearrangements. As stored in TCRdb, this immuneACCESS dataset retains in-frame rearrangements with V and J assigned. A fraction of the clones does not appear; measured against another copy, unresolved V genes explain less than half of the discrepancy, and the remainder lacks a known reason. V, J and clone size were drawn from that table, and D and trimming were deduced from the DNA. The sample yields roughly 81,000 clones; 82% were counted once. 8.5% to 12% of the sample goes to the ten largest clones.

Each collaborating institution followed its own protocols to collect whole blood in K2EDTA tubes. For TCRbeta analysis, collaborator samples were shipped as frozen whole blood, as isolated PBMCs, or as DNA extracted from either sample type. This sample is part of a study of blood T cell repertoires in COVID-19 (dated by TCRdb to the early 2020s). The study in broad terms: Samples from collaborators originated in the United States, Italy and Spain and spanned both the acute and convalescent phases of COVID-19. A freely available public database, intended as a resource for researchers studying the immune response to SARS-CoV-2, is where the repertoires were released. The samples were drawn from the first 160 participants of the ongoing ImmuneRACE study and from 950 to 1,500 subjects provided by 6 global collaborators. The sample metadata nearly always contained a de-identified subject ID, COVID-19 status, age in years and sex. HLA class I and class II types, where available, came from metadata supplied by the sample provider rather than from assay-based typing. The material from the prospective study consisted of cDNA or gDNA derived from T cells, B-cell-depleted T cells, or PBMCs. The dataset comprised deeply sampled blood TCRbeta repertoires from subjects exposed to, actively infected with, or recovered from COVID-19. The paper's findings and limits, for the study overall: How much clinical and demographic metadata was included differed by source and by participant, and the metadata was provided uncurated.

CDR1 is given as SEHNR and CDR2 as FQNEAQ, both from the germline V gene (reference sequence). The CDR3 runs 12 amino acids, cysteine and phenylalanine included. The retained sequence is limited to the CDR3, 36 bases, with the frame set at the first base. V is pared back by 2 bases and J by 7 bases, with 6 bases lying between the germline termini. Recombination joined TRBV7-9 with TRBJ2-1; there is no confident call for the D gene. Sequences were obtained from peripheral blood. The sequence was obtained from a man in his sixties with acute or convalescent COVID-19. The CDR3 region: CASSLTRNEQFF. The nucleotide sequence is TGTGCCAGCAGCTTAACTCGGAATGAGCAGTTCTTC.